The 24 T cell receptor beta chains below all came from one sample that was sequenced in a study of T cells after yellow fever vaccination. TCRdb reprocessed the 5' RACE reads via MiXCR and lists one record per CDR3 protein. The sample records more than 95,000 distinct CDR3 sequences, around 9.8% being singletons. Source: CD8+ T cells sorted from PBMCs, taken on the day of the yellow fever booster vaccination. The receptors shown here come from a man younger than 35 who received the YFV17D yellow fever vaccine.

This clonotype has more than one count but fewer than ten. The rearrangement uses TRBV7-9 and TRBJ1-1, with D tentatively TRBD1 (6 bases). In germline, CDR1 is SEHNR, CDR2 FQNEAQ (reference sequence). Trimming removed 5 bases at V and 2 bases at J, with 18 bases between. The CDR3 consists of 16 residues. The CDR3 loop is CASSRERTAFNTEAFF. The CDR3 DNA sequence: TGTGCCAGCAGCCGAGAACGGACAGCGTTCAACACTGAAGCTTTCTTT.

The CDR3 here is CSVEDNADNTGELFF. The DNA of the CDR3 is TGCAGCGTTGAAGATAATGCAGACAACACCGGGGAGCTGTTTTTT. This chain joins TRBV29-1 and TRBJ2-2; D is undetermined. Germline assignment: CDR1 SQVTM and CDR2 ANQGSEA. The CDR3 covers 15 residues. Between the trimmed V and J ends, which lost 0 bases and 2 bases, there was a span of 10 bases.

This clonotype was seen a few times. The J gene is TRBJ1-1, the V gene TRBV12-3 or TRBV12-4, with D maybe TRBD1 (5 bases). Trimming cost V 3 bases and J 6 bases, with 8 bases left between them. This CDR3 has 12 amino acids. The CDR3 DNA is TGTGCCAGCAGTTTTGGGGGGTCTGAAGCTTTCTTT. This gives the protein CASSFGGSEAFF.

This clonotype appeared a few times. The chain is built from TRBV12-3 or TRBV12-4 and TRBJ2-1; no firm D call. Trimming pared 5 bases from V and 0 bases from J, leaving 8 bases between. The CDR3 extends over 14 amino acids. CDR3 coding DNA: TGTGCCAGCAGTCTTACACGCTCCTACAATGAGCAGTTCTTC. This encodes CASSLTRSYNEQFF.

This clonotype was found many times. The chain combines TRBV7-9 with TRBJ2-5; D might be TRBD2 (7 bases). Germline lookup yields CDR1 SEHNR and CDR2 FQNEAQ (reference sequence). The CDR3 is 16 amino acids. V shed 3 bases and J shed 2 bases, with 16 bases lying between them. The CDR3, as DNA: TGTGCCAGCAGCTTTTTACCGGCGGGGGCTCAAGAGACCCAGTACTTC. Translated: CASSFLPAGAQETQYF. Complete variable domain (other parts from reference TRBV7-9 and TRBJ2-5): DTGVSQNPRHKITKRGQNVTFRCDPISEHNRLYWYRQTLGQGPEFLTYFQNEAQLEKSRLLSDRFSAERPKGSFSTLEIQRTEQGDSAMYLCASSFLPAGAQETQYFGPGTRLLVL.

This clonotype was counted ten times or more. The V and J genes are TRBV6-5 and TRBJ2-2; D remains unclear. The CDR3 sequence is 13 residues long. Germline values: CDR1 MNHEY, CDR2 SVGAGI. V dropped 2 bases and J dropped 7 bases, with 8 bases sitting between them. CDR3 DNA sequence: TGTGCCAGCAGTTACGGGTTTAGCGGGGAGCTGTTTTTT. Its translation is CASSYGFSGELFF.

This sequence joins TRBV5-1 and TRBJ1-3, with 7 positions matching TRBD1. The trim removed 3 bases at V and 0 bases at J, leaving 9 bases unmatched. Looked up from germline, CDR1 is SGHRS and CDR2 is YFSETQ. This CDR3 has 17 amino acids. In nucleotides, the CDR3 is TGCGCCAGCAGCTCCTCCGGGACAGACCCCTCTGGAAACACCATATATTTT. This codes for CASSSSGTDPSGNTIYF.

This clonotype appeared a few times. The gene calls are TRBV12-3 or TRBV12-4 and TRBJ2-1, with 9 nucleotides matching TRBD2. The CDR3 runs 15 residues. Trimming cost V 4 bases and J 4 bases; bases outside gene matches: 5. CDR3 loop: CASSSWAGGYNEQFF. The CDR3 coding sequence is TGTGCCAGCAGTTCATGGGCGGGGGGGTACAATGAGCAGTTCTTC.

V and J are TRBV6-5 and TRBJ1-1, with a possible D match to TRBD1 (5 bases). The CDR3 extends over 15 amino acids. Trimming left V 0 bases short and J 5 bases short, with 13 bases between. Germline V lookup: CDR1 MNHEY, CDR2 SVGAGI. CDR3 sequence reads: CASSYSGWGRTEAFF. The CDR3, as DNA: TGTGCCAGCAGTTACTCGGGTTGGGGGAGAACTGAAGCTTTCTTT.

This clonotype was counted ten times or more. The rearrangement links TRBV6-5 to TRBJ2-3; D tentatively fits TRBD1 or TRBD2 (5 bases each). Germline V gives CDR1 MNHEY, CDR2 SVGAGI. The CDR3 has 14 residues. V lost 5 bases to trimming and J lost 6 bases, with 15 bases between them. The CDR3 sequence: CASSTGQSPDTQYF. The CDR3 nucleotides read TGTGCCAGCAGTACGGGGCAGTCTCCGGATACGCAGTATTTT.

The chain combines TRBV5-1 with TRBJ2-3; D assignment may be TRBD1 or TRBD2 (5 bases each). V was cut by 7 bases and J by 4 bases, with 13 bases left in between. CDR1 and CDR2 (germline): SGHRS, YFSETQ. This CDR3 region has 13 residues. CDR3 sequence reads: CASPPRGPDTQYF. For the CDR3, the DNA is TGCGCCAGCCCCCCCCGGGGCCCAGATACGCAGTATTTT.

V is TRBV10-1 and J is TRBJ2-7; 7 bases line up with TRBD1. Germline V gene data show CDR1 as WNHNN and CDR2 as SYGVQD (reference sequence). This CDR3 region has 13 residues. Losses at the gene ends were 3 bases for V and 5 bases for J; bases not matched to a gene: 4. The CDR3 sequence is CASSDRGFDEQYF. CDR3 DNA: TGCGCCAGCAGTGACAGGGGGTTCGACGAGCAGTACTTC.

V and J are TRBV5-1 and TRBJ2-7; D is perhaps TRBD1 (7 bases). The CDR3 consists of 16 residues. Germline lookup yields CDR1 SGHRS and CDR2 YFSETQ. The ends were cut back, 0 bases at V and 3 bases at J, with 16 bases in the middle. The CDR3 coding sequence is TGCGCCAGCAGCTTGGGGCAGGGGGAGGCATTCTACGAGCAGTACTTC. Its translation: CASSLGQGEAFYEQYF.

This clonotype was counted many times. The V gene is TRBV14, the J gene TRBJ2-2, with a possible D match to TRBD1 (6 bases). The germline gives CDR1 SGHDN, CDR2 FVKESK. The CDR3 consists of 17 residues. Trimming removed 2 bases at V and 1 base at J, with 14 bases between. This chain's CDR3 is CASSQPRGTQNTGELFF. The CDR3 DNA sequence: TGTGCCAGCAGCCAACCAAGGGGGACACAGAACACCGGGGAGCTGTTTTTT. The entire variable domain, with the rest obtained from reference TRBV14 and TRBJ2-2, is as follows: EAGVTQFPSHSVIEKGQTVTLRCDPISGHDNLYWYRRVMGKEIKFLLHFVKESKQDESGMPNNRFLAERTGGTYSTLKVQPAELEDSGVYFCASSQPRGTQNTGELFFGEGSRLTVL.

V and J are TRBV7-2 and TRBJ1-1, with TRBD1 matching 7 bases. The CDR3 is 16 amino acids. J gave up 2 bases and V 1 base, and 7 bases lay outside the gene matches. Germline loops: CDR1 SGHTA, CDR2 FQGNSA. CDR3 loop: CASSLEGARRNTEAFF. The DNA for the CDR3 is TGTGCCAGCAGCTTAGAGGGGGCCCGCCGTAACACTGAAGCTTTCTTT. Full variable domain (missing parts from reference TRBV7-2 and TRBJ1-1): GAGVSQSPSNKVTEKGKDVELRCDPISGHTALYWYRQSLGQGLEFLIYFQGNSAPDKSGLPSDRFSAERTGGSVSTLTIQRTQQEDSAVYLCASSLEGARRNTEAFFGQGTRLTVV.

The CDR3 protein is CASSQWDRGDTGELFF. CDR3 sequence (DNA): TGCGCCAGCAGCCAATGGGACAGGGGTGACACCGGGGAGCTGTTTTTT. This chain links TRBV4-3 with TRBJ2-2, with 10 bases lining up with TRBD1. Germline V gene data show CDR1 as LGHNA and CDR2 as YSLEER. With V trimmed by 2 bases and J by 3 bases, 3 bases remained unmatched. The CDR3 spans 16 residues.

CDR3 nucleotides: TGTGCCAGCAGCCAGCCGGGGTCCGGGGAAGGGGAAGATGGCTACACCTTC. As protein: CASSQPGSGEGEDGYTF. V and J are TRBV4-2 and TRBJ1-2; possible D gene TRBD1, 5 bases. From germline, CDR1 is LGHNA and CDR2 YNFKEQ. The CDR3 totals 17 residues. V was shortened by 3 bases and J by 6 bases, with 23 bases between the two germline ends.

This clonotype is classed as medium-sized. This rearrangement joins TRBV4-1 to TRBJ2-1; 7 bases align to TRBD2. The V gene end was trimmed by 1 base and the J gene end by 0 bases; junction bases not matched to a gene: 0. The germline gives CDR1 MGHRA, CDR2 YSYEKL. The CDR3 runs 15 residues. The CDR3 sequence is CASSQAGGSYNEQFF. CDR3 bases: TGCGCCAGCAGCCAAGCGGGGGGCTCCTACAATGAGCAGTTCTTC.

The J gene is TRBJ1-5, the V gene TRBV12-3 or TRBV12-4; D is possibly TRBD1 (5 bases). The CDR3 sequence is 15 residues long. Trimming removed 2 bases from V and 0 bases from J, with 8 bases in between. CDR3 in amino acids: CASSLRQISNQPQHF. CDR3 nucleotide sequence: TGTGCCAGCAGTTTACGACAGATTAGCAATCAGCCCCAGCATTTT.

The chain has TRBV7-9 and TRBJ1-1; D is ambiguous. CDR3 length: 15 amino acids. Looked up from germline, CDR1 is SEHNR and CDR2 is FQNEAQ (reference sequence). The V gene lost 5 bases and the J gene lost 4 bases, with 17 bases spanning the gap. DNA for the CDR3: TGTGCCAGCAGCCCCACTCAGAATACAGTCACTGAAGCTTTCTTT. This codes for CASSPTQNTVTEAFF. The variable domain in full, with the rest retrieved from reference TRBV7-9 and TRBJ1-1, is DTGVSQNPRHKITKRGQNVTFRCDPISEHNRLYWYRQTLGQGPEFLTYFQNEAQLEKSRLLSDRFSAERPKGSFSTLEIQRTEQGDSAMYLCASSPTQNTVTEAFFGQGTRLTVV.

The chain has TRBV21-1 and TRBJ1-1; TRBD1, as called in the table, went unchecked against the DNA. TRBV21-1 counts as a pseudogene. The CDR3 runs to 17 residues. The CDR3 region is CASSSRPGTGQYTEAFF. The CDR3 DNA reads as TGTGCCAGCAGCAGCCGACCCGGTACAGGGCAGTACACTGAAGCTTTCTTT.

This clonotype was seen only a few times. This chain joins TRBV27 and TRBJ2-1; D not certain. V was clipped by 7 bases and J by 1 base, with 8 bases between them. This CDR3 has 13 amino acids. Germline CDR1 MNHEY, CDR2 SMNVEV (reference sequence). The CDR3 sequence is CASKSLSYNEQFF. CDR3 sequence (DNA): TGTGCCAGCAAGAGCTTATCCTACAATGAGCAGTTCTTC.

This clonotype was detected only a few times. This sequence joins TRBV6-6 and TRBJ1-4; tentatively, D is TRBD1 (6 bases). Germline V lookup: CDR1 MNHNY, CDR2 SVGAGI (reference sequence). This CDR3 region has 15 residues. Between the trimmed V and J ends, which lost 0 bases and 10 bases, there was a span of 15 bases. The CDR3 DNA is TGTGCCAGCAGTTACTCGGGGGCATTAGACCTAAAACTGTTTTTT. It encodes CASSYSGALDLKLFF.

This clonotype has just a few counts. The genes are TRBV20-1 and TRBJ2-1; tentative D call: TRBD1 (6 bases). The CDR3 runs 17 residues. Deletions cut 5 bases from V and 2 bases from J, with 22 bases between. CDR1 and CDR2 from the germline V gene are DFQATT and SNEGSKA (reference sequence). The DNA of the CDR3 is TGCAGTGCTGGGGATCCCGGGACACCCTCGGCCTACAATGAGCAGTTCTTC. This encodes CSAGDPGTPSAYNEQFF.